A selection of T cell receptor beta chains follows, all from one sample in a study of cytomegalovirus exposure and HLA in healthy donors. This table comes from immunoSEQ multiplex PCR, and its TCRdb copy is limited to in-frame clones, with some not included. Counted here are 140,000 to 150,000 clones, 79% occurring once; the ten biggest clones make up about 6.7%. The sample was PBMCs. The receptors were gathered from a woman aged 40 to 49 in good health and CMV-seropositive. Both conserved end residues are part of each CDR3. The order of the fields is V gene, CDR3 protein.

TRBV7-2	CASSASLAGGSDTQYF
TRBV27	CASSFQNTGELFF
TRBV7-9	CASSPLSSSYEQYF
TRBV7-3	CASSAGLLNTEAFF
TRBV7-3	CASSLLGGGASTDTQYF
TRBV7-9	CASSMTETYEQYF
TRBV5-4	CASSLDSMNTEAFF
TRBV29-1	CSVETGTYEQYF
TRBV9	CASSVDGAAFQETQYF
TRBV28	CASTLQTAREQYF
TRBV6-1	CASSRTDQETQYF
TRBV7-9	CASSQSGLSTDTQYF
TRBV29-1	CSVQHRPLTRTEAFF
TRBV27	CASSLGSNQPQHF
TRBV6-1	CASSEASRLMNTEAFF
TRBV15	CATSRGQGSYEQYF
TRBV2	CASRQQAYEQYF
TRBV10-3	CAIRGGYTGELFF
TRBV6-5	CASSYSYLGNTEAFF
TRBV4-1	CASSQPTGSSGNTIYF
TRBV2	CASSLAGSTDTQYF
TRBV6-6	CASRSLGGGSPLHF
TRBV7-2	CASSLDSAVNTEAFF
TRBV2	CASSGVGQQETQYF
TRBV4-1	CASSPYLVLAGRYNEQFF
TRBV11-2	CASSQRAVGGTTEAFF
TRBV7-9	CASTGPGVDNYGYTF
TRBV6-1	CASSDGQGVNSPLHF
TRBV11-2	CASSQLTSGGNIQYF
TRBV2	CASLEQGLSRETQYF
TRBV10-2	CASSVGLANTQYF
TRBV7-9	CASSRGQNTEAFF
TRBV7-9	CASTSLAGEQYF
TRBV6-5	CASSFSGKTYEQYF
TRBV2	CASSLAGSYEQYF
TRBV9	CASSVEGPRDTQYF
TRBV6-4	CANRGTGGENSNQPQHF
TRBV6-1	CASSSGGATDTQYF
TRBV7-9	CASSSYTRDLAGDTQYF
TRBV18	CASSPRDSEKLFF
TRBV9	CASMGGSGELFF
TRBV9	CASSESLGWGRDIQYF
TRBV5-1	CASSLERGTDTQYF
TRBV19	CASSVNGERGQPQHF
TRBV7-3	CASSPQGAGGTEAFF
TRBV2	CASSFSRTNEKLFF
TRBV6-1	CASSEVAGNQPQHF
TRBV5-4	CASSLPGQFTDTQYF